This TCR beta chain originates from a study of T cells in Graves' hyperthyroidism and ophthalmopathy (dated by TCRdb to about 2019). As for the study more broadly: A discovery cohort of fewer than 110 patients, roughly 43 with Graves' ophthalmopathy and roughly 59 with stable Graves' hyperthyroidism, was used to find distinguishing TCR V-J signatures. Prospective prediction of ophthalmopathy was tested in an independent validation cohort consisting of 18 to 20 hyperthyroidism patients and more than 15 patients who later progressed to ophthalmopathy. The approximately 100 discovery patients were divided at random into training and test sets in a 7:3 ratio. In addition, the study compared T-cell repertoires in thyroid tissue and in blood from roughly six Graves' hyperthyroidism patients. Following sampling, methimazole starting at 30 mg daily was given to hyperthyroidism patients, and high-dose intravenous methylprednisolone was given to ophthalmopathy patients. The paper describes TCR Vbeta CDR3 sequencing of fewer than 150 peripheral blood samples, made up of roughly 40 ophthalmopathy patients, 70 to 75 hyperthyroidism patients and 17 progressor patients. Overall results and qualifications from the work: No statistical method was used to set the sample size in advance, and investigators knew the group allocation. In validation, progression to ophthalmopathy was predicted by the model with nearly 71% sensitivity and 72% to 85% specificity, a median of approximately 6.5 months before onset. Blood samples also contained most of the expanded thyroid clonotypes (frequency above 0.001), which suggests that blood repertoires may reflect thyroid immune responses. A model built on a 13 V-J signature distinguished ophthalmopathy from stable hyperthyroidism, reaching around 88% sensitivity and around 81% specificity in cross-validation and 80%/75% in testing.

The TCR beta CDR3 regions were amplified from RNA transcripts. For the first round of RT-PCR on the TCR CDR3, the HTBI primer set was used together with the Qiagen OneStep RT-PCR kit. A second multiplex PCR round built the libraries, followed by size selection and purification. The libraries were sequenced on an Illumina HiSeq2000 using paired-end 100 bp reads. On the authors' methods: Raw data were processed with SOAPnuke, discarding reads with adapters, uncalled bases, mean Phred below 15, or no exact constant-primer or identifier match. High-quality paired reads were merged using COPE v1.2.5, and each unique nucleotide sequence was defined as a clonotype. MiTCR v1.1 was used to align clonotypes to the IMGT TRBV, TRBD and TRBJ reference segments. The analysis included only V-J combinations with a frequency above 0.0001, which together covered more than 98% of the repertoires. A TCS score was defined as the ratio of F50 (clonal expansion) to E x V (chaos), with BLOSUM62-based TCRdist applied between CDR3 peptides within each V-J. Welch's t-statistics and random forest reduced around 550 V-J features to 10 to 15, which were used in a naive Bayes classifier (R e1071). Thyroid-blood repertoire similarity was quantified with the Morisita-Horn index. Starting from the raw public reads, TCRdb applied fastp trimming at Q25, assembled clones with MiXCR and retained in-frame beta chains. Identical CDR3 proteins give one entry, which carries the most common genes and DNA. The V and J calls were determined by TCRdb, not by the authors. The sample profile shows roughly 500,000 distinct CDR3 sequences; 46% of them were found once. Around 20% of the sample is taken by the ten largest.

CDR1 and CDR2, per the germline V gene (reference sequence), are SGHAT and FQDESV. From the cysteine up to the phenylalanine, the CDR3 has a length of 18 residues. Only CDR3 DNA remains: 54 bases, in frame from the first base. V loses 5 bases of germline sequence and J loses 1 base, and the interval between the two ends is 23 bases. This clonotype was observed at least ten times. Its antigen is still unknown. No qualities accompany the bases; no much larger clone lies one base away. The study excluded patients with uncontrolled infections, other autoimmune diseases, pregnancy or lactation. Diagnoses were established on the basis of clinical symptoms, serum thyroxine and TRAb, thyroid ultrasound, and orbital computed tomography. Total RNA was extracted using Trizol reagent, and RNA quality was assessed on an Agilent 2100 Bioanalyzer.

The sample comprised peripheral blood or thyroid tissue (not recorded which). This receptor was taken from an adult woman with Graves' disease, either hyperthyroidism or ophthalmopathy (not recorded which). The V and J segments used are TRBV11-1 and TRBJ2-5; 6 matching bases give a weak D call of TRBD1. The nucleotides are TGTGCCAGCAGCCCCGGGACACGGGTTGTTGGAGTCCAAGAGACCCAGTACTTC. Its translation reads: CASSPGTRVVGVQETQYF.